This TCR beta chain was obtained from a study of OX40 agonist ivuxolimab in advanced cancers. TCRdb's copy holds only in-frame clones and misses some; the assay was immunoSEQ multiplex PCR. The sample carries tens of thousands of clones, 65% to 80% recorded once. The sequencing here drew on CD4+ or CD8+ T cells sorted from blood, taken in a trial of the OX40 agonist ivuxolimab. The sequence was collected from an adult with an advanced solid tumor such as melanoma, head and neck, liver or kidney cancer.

The chain's CDR3 is CASGPRGKRTYEQYF. CDR3 DNA: TGTGCCAGCGGACCGAGAGGGAAGAGAACCTACGAGCAGTACTTC. This chain links TRBV11-2 with TRBJ2-7; the D gene is possibly TRBD2 (5 bases). Trimming pared 8 bases from V and 2 bases from J, leaving 19 bases between. Germline loops: CDR1 SGHAT, CDR2 FQNNGV. This CDR3 is built from 15 residues.